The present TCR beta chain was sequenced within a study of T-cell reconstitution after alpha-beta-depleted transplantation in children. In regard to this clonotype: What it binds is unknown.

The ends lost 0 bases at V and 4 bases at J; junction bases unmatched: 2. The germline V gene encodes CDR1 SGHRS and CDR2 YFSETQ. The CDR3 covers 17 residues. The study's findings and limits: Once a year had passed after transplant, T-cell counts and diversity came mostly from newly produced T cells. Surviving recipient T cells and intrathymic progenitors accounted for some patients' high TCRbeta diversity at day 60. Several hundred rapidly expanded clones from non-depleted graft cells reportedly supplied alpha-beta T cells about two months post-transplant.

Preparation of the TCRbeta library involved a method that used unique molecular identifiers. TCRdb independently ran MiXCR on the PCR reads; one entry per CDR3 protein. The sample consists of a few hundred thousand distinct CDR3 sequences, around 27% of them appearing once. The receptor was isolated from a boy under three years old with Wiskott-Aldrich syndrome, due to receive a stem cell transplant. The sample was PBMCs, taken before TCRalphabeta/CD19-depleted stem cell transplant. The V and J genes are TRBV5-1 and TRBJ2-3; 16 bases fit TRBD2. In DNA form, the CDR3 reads TGCGCCAGCAGCTTGGCGGGACTAGCGGGAGGGCCAGATACGCAGTATTTT. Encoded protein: CASSLAGLAGGPDTQYF.